This T cell receptor beta chain was observed in a study of blood T cell repertoires in COVID-19. Generated by immunoSEQ multiplex PCR, the TCRdb table keeps only in-frame clones and is missing some. The data show some 74,000 clones, about 80% seen once. The sample was peripheral blood. This sequence originates from a man at least 80 years old with acute or convalescent COVID-19.

The CDR3 DNA reads TGTGCCAGCACCCCGACAGGCCGATACGAGCAGTACTTC. Protein product: CASTPTGRYEQYF. The chain links TRBV6-5 to TRBJ2-7, with a tentative D call TRBD1 (6 bases). Trimming removed 7 bases from V and 4 bases from J, with 14 bases in between. Germline lookup yields CDR1 MNHEY and CDR2 SVGAGI. The CDR3 is 13 residues long.